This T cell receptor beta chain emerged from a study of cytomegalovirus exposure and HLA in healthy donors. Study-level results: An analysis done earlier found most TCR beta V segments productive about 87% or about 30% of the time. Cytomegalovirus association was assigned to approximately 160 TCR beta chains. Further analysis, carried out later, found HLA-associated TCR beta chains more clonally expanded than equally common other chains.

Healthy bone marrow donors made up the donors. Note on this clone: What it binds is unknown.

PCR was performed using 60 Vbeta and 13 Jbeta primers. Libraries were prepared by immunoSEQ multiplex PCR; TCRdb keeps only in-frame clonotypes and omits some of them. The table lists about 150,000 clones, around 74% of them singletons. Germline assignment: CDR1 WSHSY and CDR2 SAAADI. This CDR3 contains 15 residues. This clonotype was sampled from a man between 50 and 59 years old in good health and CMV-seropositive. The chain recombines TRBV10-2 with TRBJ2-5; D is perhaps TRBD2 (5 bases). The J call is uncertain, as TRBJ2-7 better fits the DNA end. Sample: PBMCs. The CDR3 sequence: CASSLASPSSYEQYF. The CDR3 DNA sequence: TGCGCCAGCAGTTTGGCTAGCCCTAGCTCCTACGAGCAGTACTTC.